This T cell receptor beta chain was observed in a study of T cells after yellow fever vaccination. TCRdb analysed the 5' RACE reads with MiXCR anew, one entry per CDR3 protein. The table lists almost 600,000 distinct CDR3 sequences, about 13% of them singletons. There are 13 residues in the CDR3. After removal of 10 bases from V and 3 bases from J, the junction contained 7 bases not matched to a gene. CDR1 and CDR2 from the germline V gene are KGHSH and LQKENI. The sequenced sample was PBMCs, obtained on the day of the yellow fever booster vaccination. The TCR comes from a young man who received the YFV17D yellow fever vaccine. The chain uses TRBV18 and TRBJ2-3, with 7 bases identical to TRBD1. The CDR3: CATVTGSTDTQYF. CDR3 in DNA: TGTGCCACCGTGACAGGGTCTACAGATACGCAGTATTTT.